The next 31 T cell receptor beta chains were all read from a single sample in a study of Ad26.COV2.S vaccination and SARS-CoV-2 variants. This sample's treatment: roughly 19 received Ad26.COV2.S at low or high dose, single or two shots; about 5 received placebo; per-sample allocation not given. Following the first vaccine or placebo injection, samples were taken on day 63. Data came from immunoSEQ multiplex PCR; TCRdb stores just in-frame clones and leaves some out. The sample comprises over 400,000 clones, about 91% of which are singletons, and about 2.5% rests with the top ten. The sequences come from peripheral blood, collected in a trial of Ad26.COV2.S vaccine versus placebo. The receptors shown here come from a person aged 18 to 65 who received the Ad26.COV2.S COVID-19 vaccine or a placebo.

A note on this clone: The DNA is left out, because the CDR3 cannot be placed on it with certainty; the CDR3 is given as TCRdb lists it. The chain has TRBV4-2 and TRBJ1-2; the DNA was not used to check the table's D call, TRBD1. The CDR3 is 11 residues long, counting both termini. Germline V lookup: CDR1 LGHNA, CDR2 YNFKEQ. CDR3 protein: CASSFGLGTTF.

The chain has TRBV5-1 and TRBJ2-2; 9 positions match TRBD2. V was clipped by 1 base and J by 7 bases; unmatched bases: 5. Germline V gene sequence: CDR1 SGHRS, CDR2 YFSETQ. CDR3 length: 15 residues. The CDR3 is CASSLLASGDGELFF. In DNA form, the CDR3 reads TGCGCCAGCAGCTTGTTGGCTAGCGGGGACGGGGAGCTGTTTTTT.

V usage is TRBV6-5 and J usage is TRBJ2-1, with D tentatively TRBD2 (5 bases). There are 12 residues in the CDR3. CDR1 is MNHEY and CDR2 is SVGAGI in the germline V gene. The V end lost 6 bases, the J end lost 4 bases, and 7 bases lay between the germline ends. The CDR3 nucleotides read TGTGCCAGCAGATCGGGATACAATGAGCAGTTCTTC. Translating it yields CASRSGYNEQFF.

This chain connects TRBV7-8 to TRBJ2-7, with D perhaps TRBD1 (5 bases). Trimming stripped 1 base from V and 3 bases from J, with 7 bases between. Germline loops: CDR1 SGHVS, CDR2 FQNEAQ. This CDR3 comprises 13 residues. This CDR3 is CASSLVQDYEQYV. In DNA form, the CDR3 reads TGTGCCAGCAGCTTAGTACAGGACTACGAGCAGTACGTC.

In nucleotides, the CDR3 is TGTGCCAGCTCCCCTTTCGCGGGAGAGAGAGATACGCAGTATTTT. Its protein is CASSPFAGERDTQYF. The V and J genes are TRBV18 and TRBJ2-3; 7 bases match TRBD2. The CDR3 loop spans 15 amino acids. The germline gives CDR1 KGHSH, CDR2 LQKENI. The trim removed 6 bases at V and 5 bases at J, leaving 11 bases unmatched.

This chain connects TRBV5-4 to TRBJ2-6; TRBD2 matches at 10 bases. Trimming took 0 bases from V and 4 from J; bases not matched to a gene: 4. The CDR3 covers 17 residues. The germline V gene has CDR1 SGHNT and CDR2 YYREEE (reference sequence). The DNA of the CDR3 is TGTGCCAGCAGCTTGGTAGCGGGAGGTGGCGGGGCCAACGTCCTGACTTTC. Encoded protein: CASSLVAGGGGANVLTF.

The chain combines TRBV24-1 with TRBJ1-1; D not certain. The V gene lost 5 bases and the J gene lost 8 bases, with 11 bases spanning the gap. Germline CDR1 is KGHDR and CDR2 is SFDVKD. The CDR3 length is 12 residues. The CDR3 coding sequence is TGTGCCACCAGTGGGTCCGTGGGGGAAGCTTTCTTT. It is translated as CATSGSVGEAFF.

The V gene is TRBV27, the J gene TRBJ1-3, with D unresolved. Trimming shortened V by 7 bases and J by 2 bases, and 9 bases separated the two germline ends. CDR1 and CDR2 (germline): MNHEY, SMNVEV (reference sequence). CDR3 length equals 13 residues. This CDR3 is CASTTSPGNTIYF. The CDR3 DNA is TGTGCCAGCACCACTAGTCCTGGAAACACCATATATTTT.

The V and J genes are TRBV5-5 and TRBJ2-5; 9 nucleotides agree with TRBD1. V was pared by 3 bases and J by 5 bases, with 5 bases of the junction left unmatched. The germline V gene has CDR1 SGHKS and CDR2 YYEKEE (reference sequence). The CDR3 is 14 amino acids. CDR3 sequence reads: CASSSRTGEETQYF. CDR3 DNA: TGTGCCAGCAGCTCGAGGACAGGGGAGGAGACCCAGTACTTC.

This clone came up a few times. J is TRBJ2-2 and V is TRBV5-1; no reliable D call. Germline V gene sequence: CDR1 SGHRS, CDR2 YFSETQ. CDR3 length: 14 amino acids. V was shortened by 2 bases and J by 4 bases, with 9 bases between the two germline ends. The CDR3 protein is CASSFSPPTGELFF. In DNA, the CDR3 is TGCGCCAGCAGCTTCTCCCCCCCCACCGGGGAGCTGTTTTTT.

The J gene is TRBJ2-2, the V gene TRBV7-2; D is undetermined. Between the trimmed V and J ends, which lost 6 bases and 7 bases, there was a span of 12 bases. The CDR3 totals 13 residues. Germline values: CDR1 SGHTA, CDR2 FQGNSA. The CDR3 nucleotides read TGTGCCAGCAGTACGCTGTTCAGCGGGGAGCTGTTTTTT. Protein product: CASSTLFSGELFF.

The V and J genes are TRBV25-1 and TRBJ1-1, with no clear D. Trimming pared 5 bases from V and 0 bases from J, leaving 4 bases between. CDR1 and CDR2 (germline): MGHDK, SYGVNS. CDR3 length: 12 residues. DNA of the CDR3: TGTGCCAGCAGTCGGATGAACACTGAAGCTTTCTTT. Its translation is CASSRMNTEAFF.

The sample holds one count of this clone. CDR3 coding DNA: TGTGCCGCCGGGACAGGGGTACCTGGGAACTATGGCTACACCTTC. Translation: CAAGTGVPGNYGYTF. V gene TRBV24-1 combines with J gene TRBJ1-2, with 10 nucleotides matching TRBD1. Per germline, CDR1 KGHDR and CDR2 SFDVKD. This CDR3 spans 15 amino acids. Germline trimming cut 12 bases from V and 2 bases from J; bases unmatched to any gene: 11.

The chain uses TRBV28 and TRBJ2-3; TRBD2 matches 9 bases. Trimming removed 6 bases from V and 1 base from J; junction bases left unmatched: 11. Looked up from germline, CDR1 is MDHEN and CDR2 is SYDVKM. This CDR3 comprises 17 residues. CDR3 amino acids: CASSQLAGEEGTDTQYF. The CDR3 nucleotides are TGTGCCAGCAGCCAATTAGCGGGAGAGGAGGGCACAGATACGCAGTATTTT.

The rearrangement uses TRBV5-1 and TRBJ2-5, with a possible D match to TRBD1 (5 bases). V gave up 0 bases and J gave up 3 bases, with 12 bases separating them. The germline V gene encodes CDR1 SGHRS and CDR2 YFSETQ. CDR3 length equals 15 residues. The CDR3 is CASSLGGRGEETQYF. CDR3 bases: TGCGCCAGCAGCTTGGGTGGTAGGGGCGAAGAGACCCAGTACTTC.

The V and J genes are TRBV9 and TRBJ2-7; 10 bases are a match to TRBD1. After removal of 4 bases from V and 5 bases from J, the junction contained 9 bases not matched to a gene. CDR1 and CDR2 (germline): SGDLS, YYNGEE. The CDR3 is 15 amino acids. DNA for the CDR3: TGTGCCAGCAGCTTCGCGGGACAGGGGTTTGACGAGCAGTACTTC. Translating it yields CASSFAGQGFDEQYF.

V usage is TRBV18 and J usage is TRBJ1-1; no clear D. V dropped 4 bases and J dropped 0 bases, with 6 bases sitting between them. Germline V CDR1 and CDR2: KGHSH, LQKENI. This CDR3 has 13 amino acids. The DNA of the CDR3 is TGTGCCAGCTCACTATCCCTGAACACTGAAGCTTTCTTT. This translates into CASSLSLNTEAFF.

This rearrangement joins TRBV29-1 to TRBJ1-1; D is unclear. Germline V CDR1 and CDR2: SQVTM, ANQGSEA. The V end was cut by 3 bases, the J end by 0 bases, with 11 bases between. The CDR3 sequence is 14 residues long. CDR3 sequence: CSVERSTMNTEAFF. CDR3 coding DNA: TGCAGCGTTGAGAGAAGCACCATGAACACTGAAGCTTTCTTT.

The rearrangement uses TRBV7-9 and TRBJ1-1; weak D call: TRBD1 (5 bases). The germline V and J ends were trimmed by 1 base and 7 bases, with 10 bases remaining between them. CDR1 and CDR2 from the germline V gene are SEHNR and FQNEAQ (reference sequence). The CDR3 has 13 amino acids. The CDR3 reads CASSLDGGIEAFF. The CDR3 bases are TGTGCCAGCAGCTTAGACGGGGGAATTGAAGCTTTCTTT. The whole variable domain, filled in from reference TRBV7-9 and TRBJ1-1, reads DTGVSQNPRHKITKRGQNVTFRCDPISEHNRLYWYRQTLGQGPEFLTYFQNEAQLEKSRLLSDRFSAERPKGSFSTLEIQRTEQGDSAMYLCASSLDGGIEAFFGQGTRLTVV.

In nucleotides, the CDR3 is TGTGCCAGCAGTTGGGGGGTTCGTCAGCCCCAGCATTTT. Encoded protein: CASSWGVRQPQHF. The rearrangement links TRBV27 to TRBJ1-5, with D possibly being TRBD1 (5 bases). V lost 4 bases and J lost 6, with 10 bases in between. The germline gives CDR1 MNHEY, CDR2 SMNVEV (reference sequence). The CDR3 length is 13 residues.

The chain joins TRBV2 to TRBJ2-3; no clear D. CDR3 size: 13 residues. V was shortened by 8 bases and J by 2 bases, with 11 bases between the two germline ends. CDR1 and CDR2 (germline): SNHLY, FYNNEI. CDR3 sequence (DNA): TGTGCCAGCTCGTCCAGGTACACAGATACGCAGTATTTT. Its translation is CASSSRYTDTQYF. Combining the CDR3 with reference TRBV2 and TRBJ2-3 gives the whole variable domain EPEVTQTPSHQVTQMGQEVILRCVPISNHLYFYWYRQILGQKVEFLVSFYNNEISEKSEIFDDQFSVERPDGSNFTLKIRSTKLEDSAMYFCASSSRYTDTQYFGPGTRLTVL.

The V call is TRBV2, the J call TRBJ2-1; 10 bases fit TRBD1. CDR1 is SNHLY, CDR2 FYNNEI, per germline. Unmatched junction bases numbered 6, after V lost 9 bases and J lost 7 bases. The CDR3 spans 13 residues. CDR3 nucleotide sequence: TGTGCCAGTGACAGGGGGCGGTGGAATGAGCAGTTCTTC. Translating gives CASDRGRWNEQFF.

The chain couples TRBV7-9 to TRBJ2-7; the match to TRBD1 covers 7 bases. This CDR3 contains 12 residues. V shed 8 bases, J shed 3 bases, and the junction held 4 bases outside the gene matches. Per germline, CDR1 SEHNR and CDR2 FQNEAQ (reference sequence). CDR3 residues: CASEGAYYEQYF. In DNA form, the CDR3 reads TGTGCCAGCGAGGGGGCTTACTACGAGCAGTACTTC.

The table lists this clone with a count of one. This sequence joins TRBV27 and TRBJ2-1; TRBD2 matches at 12 bases. With V trimmed by 4 bases and J by 2 bases, 9 bases remained unmatched. The length of the CDR3 is 18 residues. Germline loops: CDR1 MNHEY, CDR2 SMNVEV (reference sequence). CDR3 DNA: TGTGCCAGCAGTTCCTCCTGGACTAGCGGGGCCGCCTACAATGAGCAGTTCTTC. This encodes CASSSSWTSGAAYNEQFF.

The DNA for the CDR3 is TGCGCCAGCAGTTTCGGGACCTCGAACACTGAAGCTTTCTTT. It codes for CASSFGTSNTEAFF. The chain combines TRBV5-1 with TRBJ1-1; tentatively, D is TRBD1 (5 bases). Germline CDR1 reads SGHRS; CDR2 reads YFSETQ. This CDR3 comprises 14 residues. The V end was cut by 5 bases, the J end by 1 base, with 12 bases between.

The chain recombines TRBV4-2 with TRBJ1-2; D is uncertain. The germline V and J ends were trimmed by 6 bases and 3 bases, with 17 bases remaining between them. This CDR3 region has 15 residues. CDR1 is LGHNA, CDR2 YNFKEQ, per germline. CDR3 DNA sequence: TGTGCCAGCAGTGGGTGGAGGGATCAACACTATGGCTACACCTTC. Translated, it gives CASSGWRDQHYGYTF.

The J gene is TRBJ1-1, the V gene TRBV7-9, with D perhaps TRBD1 (5 bases). CDR1 is SEHNR, CDR2 FQNEAQ, per germline (reference sequence). The CDR3 extends over 13 amino acids. The V end was cut by 0 bases, the J end by 8 bases, with 10 bases between. CDR3 protein: CASSLAPGGEAFF. In DNA, the CDR3 is TGTGCCAGCAGCTTAGCCCCCGGGGGGGAAGCTTTCTTT.

Points on this clone: The same CDR3 is also encoded by other DNA sequences in this sample. The J gene is TRBJ1-3, the V gene TRBV5-1, with a weak D call TRBD1 (5 bases). Trimming left V 1 base short and J 2 bases short, with 7 bases between. This CDR3 contains 14 residues. The germline gives CDR1 SGHRS, CDR2 YFSETQ. DNA of the CDR3: TGCGCCAGCAGCTTGCAGGGTCCTGGAAACACCATATATTTT. This sequence encodes CASSLQGPGNTIYF.

The genes are TRBV6-1 and TRBJ2-3; D perhaps matches TRBD2 (7 bases). Trimming cost V 2 bases and J 0 bases, with 12 bases left between them. This CDR3 has 16 amino acids. Per germline, CDR1 MNHNS and CDR2 SASEGT. CDR3 sequence (DNA): TGTGCCAGCAGTGAACAAAAGGGGGGGAGCACAGATACGCAGTATTTT. The encoded protein is CASSEQKGGSTDTQYF.

The chain recombines TRBV27 with TRBJ1-2; D unresolved. The CDR3 spans 14 residues. V was trimmed by 0 bases and J by 3 bases, leaving 8 bases between them. In germline, CDR1 is MNHEY, CDR2 SMNVEV (reference sequence). The chain's CDR3 is CASSLSSEHYGYTF. Written as DNA, the CDR3 is TGTGCCAGCAGTTTATCGTCAGAACACTATGGCTACACCTTC.

This sequence joins TRBV10-2 and TRBJ2-7; D is ambiguous. Looked up from germline, CDR1 is WSHSY and CDR2 is SAAADI. The CDR3 is 13 amino acids. Trimming took 7 bases from V and 3 from J, leaving 13 bases between them. The CDR3 DNA sequence: TGCGCCAGCACTGACGGGCTTTACTACGAGCAGTACTTC. Amino acids: CASTDGLYYEQYF.